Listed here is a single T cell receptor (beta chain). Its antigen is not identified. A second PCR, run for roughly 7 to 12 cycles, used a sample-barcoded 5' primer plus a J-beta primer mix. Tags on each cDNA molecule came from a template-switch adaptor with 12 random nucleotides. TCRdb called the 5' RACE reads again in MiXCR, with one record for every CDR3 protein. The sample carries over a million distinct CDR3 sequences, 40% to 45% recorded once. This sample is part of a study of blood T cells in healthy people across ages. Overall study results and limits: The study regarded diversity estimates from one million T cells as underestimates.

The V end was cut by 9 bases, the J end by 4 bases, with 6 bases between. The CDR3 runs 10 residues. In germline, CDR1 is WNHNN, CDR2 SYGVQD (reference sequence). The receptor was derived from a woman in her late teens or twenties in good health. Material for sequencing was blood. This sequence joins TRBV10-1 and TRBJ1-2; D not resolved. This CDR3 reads CARQGYGYTF. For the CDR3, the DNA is TGCGCCAGACAAGGCTATGGCTACACCTTC.